The present T cell receptor beta chain was sequenced within a study of cytomegalovirus exposure and HLA in healthy donors. Study-wide results and caveats: About 90% or about 30% of the time was how often most TCR beta V segments were productive, according to an earlier analysis.

A multiplex PCR was run with 60 Vbeta primers and 13 Jbeta primers. Clones were read by immunoSEQ multiplex PCR, and TCRdb kept only the in-frame ones, dropping some. Of 80,000 to 100,000 clones in the sample, around 81% are singletons; the top ten hold around 5.2%. A remark on this clone: Its antigen is undetermined.

The sequenced sample consisted of PBMCs. This receptor was taken from a man between 40 and 49 years old in good health and CMV-seropositive.

CDR3: CASSLGEAPGAEQYF. The DNA of the CDR3 is TGTGCCAGCAGCTTGGGGGAGGCCCCGGGAGCCGAGCAGTACTTC. The rearrangement links TRBV5-4 to TRBJ2-5; the D gene is possibly TRBD2 (6 bases). The DNA end favors TRBJ2-7, so the J call may be wrong. The CDR3 loop spans 15 amino acids. The germline V gene encodes CDR1 SGHNT and CDR2 YYREEE (reference sequence).